This T cell receptor beta chain was recorded in a study of cytomegalovirus exposure and HLA in healthy donors. Whole-study findings and limits: The study designated roughly 150 TCR beta chains cytomegalovirus-associated. A later analysis showed that HLA-associated TCR beta chains had undergone more clonal expansion than equally common others.

The study ran its PCR with 60 Vbeta and 13 Jbeta primers. TCRdb's copy holds only in-frame clones and misses some; the assay was immunoSEQ multiplex PCR. The top ten clones hold about 7.7% of a sample with about 110,000 clones, roughly 76% of them seen once. With respect to this clone: Antigen: not known.

Germline assignment: CDR1 LNHNV and CDR2 YYDKDF (reference sequence). The CDR3 contains 13 residues. The V gene end was trimmed by 4 bases and the J gene end by 4 bases; junction bases not matched to a gene: 1. Unrecorded immune exposures were likely, despite nominal health at sampling. This chain links TRBV15 with TRBJ1-5; 7 positions agree with TRBD1. The sequence came from a woman in her fifties or sixties in good health and CMV-seropositive. The source material was PBMCs. For the CDR3, the DNA is TGTGCCACCAGCACCAGGGGGAATCAGCCCCAGCATTTT. This gives the protein CATSTRGNQPQHF.